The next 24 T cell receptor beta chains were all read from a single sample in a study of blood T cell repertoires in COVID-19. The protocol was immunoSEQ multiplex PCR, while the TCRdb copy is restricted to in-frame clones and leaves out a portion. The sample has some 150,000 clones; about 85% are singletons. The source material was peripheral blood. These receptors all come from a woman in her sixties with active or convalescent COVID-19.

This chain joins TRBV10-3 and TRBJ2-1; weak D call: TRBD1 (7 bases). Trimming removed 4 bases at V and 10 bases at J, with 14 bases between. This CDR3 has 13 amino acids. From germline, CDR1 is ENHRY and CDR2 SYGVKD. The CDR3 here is CAISARGAAEQFF. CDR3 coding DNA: TGTGCCATCAGTGCCAGGGGGGCCGCCGAGCAGTTCTTC.

The CDR3 sequence: CASSLDAFSYEQYF. The CDR3 DNA reads as TGTGCCAGCAGCTTAGATGCGTTCTCCTACGAGCAGTACTTC. This chain links TRBV7-9 with TRBJ2-7; unclear D gene. V lost 1 base to trimming and J lost 0 bases, with 7 bases between them. The germline V gene has CDR1 SEHNR and CDR2 FQNEAQ (reference sequence). CDR3 length: 14 residues.

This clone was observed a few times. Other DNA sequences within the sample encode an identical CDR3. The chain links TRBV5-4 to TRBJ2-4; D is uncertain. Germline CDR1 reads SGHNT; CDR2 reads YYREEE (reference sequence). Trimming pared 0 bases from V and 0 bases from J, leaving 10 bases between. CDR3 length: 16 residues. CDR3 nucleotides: TGTGCCAGCAGCTTGGAGTCAGGCTTAGCCAAAAACATTCAGTACTTC. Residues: CASSLESGLAKNIQYF.

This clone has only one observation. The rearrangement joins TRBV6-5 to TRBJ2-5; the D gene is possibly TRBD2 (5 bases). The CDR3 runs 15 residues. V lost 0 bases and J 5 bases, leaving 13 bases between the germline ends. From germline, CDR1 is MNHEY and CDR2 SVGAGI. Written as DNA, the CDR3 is TGTGCCAGCAGTTACTCGTCCGGCCCGGGGGAGACCCAGTACTTC. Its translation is CASSYSSGPGETQYF.

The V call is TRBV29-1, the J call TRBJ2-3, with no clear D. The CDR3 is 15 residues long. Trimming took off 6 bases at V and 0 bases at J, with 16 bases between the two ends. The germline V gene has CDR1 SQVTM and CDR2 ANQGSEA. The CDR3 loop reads CSVGFQLTSTDTQYF. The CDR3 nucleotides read TGCAGCGTCGGTTTCCAGCTGACTAGCACAGATACGCAGTATTTT.

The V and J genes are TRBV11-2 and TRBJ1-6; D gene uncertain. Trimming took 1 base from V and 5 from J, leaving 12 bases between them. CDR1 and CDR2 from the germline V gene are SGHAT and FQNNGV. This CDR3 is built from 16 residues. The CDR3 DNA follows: TGTGCCAGCAGCTTAGGCCCCGACAACAATAATTCACCCCTCCACTTT. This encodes CASSLGPDNNNSPLHF.

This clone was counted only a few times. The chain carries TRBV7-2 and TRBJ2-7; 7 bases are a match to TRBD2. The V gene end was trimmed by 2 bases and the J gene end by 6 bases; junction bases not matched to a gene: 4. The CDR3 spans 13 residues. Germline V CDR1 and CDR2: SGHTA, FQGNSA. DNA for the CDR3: TGTGCCAGCAGCTTAATGGGGGAGGGCGAGCAGTACTTC. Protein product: CASSLMGEGEQYF.

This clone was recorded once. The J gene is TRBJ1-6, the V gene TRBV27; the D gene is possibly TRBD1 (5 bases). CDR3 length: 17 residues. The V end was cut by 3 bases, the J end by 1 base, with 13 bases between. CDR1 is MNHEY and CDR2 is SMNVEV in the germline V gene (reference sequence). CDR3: CASSFDSYGSYNSPLHF. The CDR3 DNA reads TGTGCCAGCAGTTTCGACAGCTATGGGTCCTATAATTCACCCCTCCACTTT.

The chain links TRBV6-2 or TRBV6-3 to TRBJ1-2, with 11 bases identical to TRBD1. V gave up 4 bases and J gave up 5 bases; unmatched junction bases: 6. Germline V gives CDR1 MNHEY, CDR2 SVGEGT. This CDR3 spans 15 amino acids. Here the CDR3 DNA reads TGTGCCAGCAGTTCCGGACAGGGGGCGGTATATGGCTACACCTTC. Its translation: CASSSGQGAVYGYTF.

The CDR3 bases are TGTGCCAGCAGTGTACAGGGGGCGGCCACTGAAGCTTTCTTT. Translated: CASSVQGAATEAFF. The chain uses TRBV7-9 and TRBJ1-1, with TRBD1 matching over 9 bases. Germline V gene data show CDR1 as SEHNR and CDR2 as FQNEAQ (reference sequence). The CDR3 has 14 residues. V gave up 6 bases and J gave up 4 bases; unmatched junction bases: 6.

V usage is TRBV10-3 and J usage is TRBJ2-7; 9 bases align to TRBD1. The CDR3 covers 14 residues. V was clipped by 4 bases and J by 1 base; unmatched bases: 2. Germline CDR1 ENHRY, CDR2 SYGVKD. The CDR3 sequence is CAISGTGESYEQYF. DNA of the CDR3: TGTGCCATCAGTGGGACAGGGGAGTCCTACGAGCAGTACTTC.

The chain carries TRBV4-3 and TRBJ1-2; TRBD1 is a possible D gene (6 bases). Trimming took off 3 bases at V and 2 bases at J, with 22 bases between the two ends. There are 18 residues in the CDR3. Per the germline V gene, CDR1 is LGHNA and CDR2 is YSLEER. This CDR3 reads CASSHLDFRGSLNYGYTF. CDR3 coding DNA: TGCGCCAGCAGCCACCTGGATTTCAGGGGTTCTCTAAACTATGGCTACACCTTC.

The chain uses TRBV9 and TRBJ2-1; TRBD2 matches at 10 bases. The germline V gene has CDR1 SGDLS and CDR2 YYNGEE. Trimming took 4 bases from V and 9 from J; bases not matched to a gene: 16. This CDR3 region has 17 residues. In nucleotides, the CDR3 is TGTGCCAGCAGCCCCGAGGGAGCGGGGGGGCTATTAGGTGAGCAGTTCTTC. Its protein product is CASSPEGAGGLLGEQFF.

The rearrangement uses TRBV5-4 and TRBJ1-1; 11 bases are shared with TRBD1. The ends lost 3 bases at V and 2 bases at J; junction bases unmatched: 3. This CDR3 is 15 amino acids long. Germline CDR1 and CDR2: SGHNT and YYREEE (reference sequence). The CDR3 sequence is CASSWDRGRNTEAFF. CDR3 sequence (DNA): TGTGCCAGCAGCTGGGACAGGGGGAGAAACACTGAAGCTTTCTTT.

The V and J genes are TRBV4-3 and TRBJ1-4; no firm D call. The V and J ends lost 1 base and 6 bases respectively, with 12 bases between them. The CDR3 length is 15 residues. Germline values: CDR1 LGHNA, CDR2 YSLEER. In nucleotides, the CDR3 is TGCGCCAGCAGCCAAGCGGTAGGAGTCGATGAAAAACTGTTTTTT. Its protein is CASSQAVGVDEKLFF.

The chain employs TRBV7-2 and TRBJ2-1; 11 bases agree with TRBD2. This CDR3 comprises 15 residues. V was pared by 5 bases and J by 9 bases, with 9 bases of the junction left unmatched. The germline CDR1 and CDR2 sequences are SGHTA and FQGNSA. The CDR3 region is CASSQPGLAEAEQFF. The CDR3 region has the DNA TGTGCCAGCAGCCAGCCGGGACTAGCGGAGGCTGAGCAGTTCTTC.

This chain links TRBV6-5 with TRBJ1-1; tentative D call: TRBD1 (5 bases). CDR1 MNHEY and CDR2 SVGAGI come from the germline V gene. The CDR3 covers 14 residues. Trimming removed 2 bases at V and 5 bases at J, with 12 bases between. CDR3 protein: CASSYGGVRTEAFF. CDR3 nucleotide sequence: TGTGCCAGCAGTTACGGAGGGGTACGGACTGAAGCTTTCTTT.

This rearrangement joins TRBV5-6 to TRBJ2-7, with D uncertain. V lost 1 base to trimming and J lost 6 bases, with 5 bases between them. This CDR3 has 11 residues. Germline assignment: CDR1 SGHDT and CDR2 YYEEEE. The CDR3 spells CASSLWAEQYF. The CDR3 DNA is TGTGCCAGCAGCTTGTGGGCCGAGCAGTACTTC. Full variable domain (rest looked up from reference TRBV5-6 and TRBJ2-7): DAGVTQSPTHLIKTRGQQVTLRCSPKSGHDTVSWYQQALGQGPQFIFQYYEEEERQRGNFPDRFSGHQFPNYSSELNVNALLLGDSALYLCASSLWAEQYFGPGTRLTVT.

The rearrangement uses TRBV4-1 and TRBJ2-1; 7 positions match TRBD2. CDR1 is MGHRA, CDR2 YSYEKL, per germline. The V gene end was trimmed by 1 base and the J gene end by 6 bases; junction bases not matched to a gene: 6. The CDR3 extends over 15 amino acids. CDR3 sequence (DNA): TGCGCCAGCAGCCAAGTGGATAGGGAGGGCAATGAGCAGTTCTTC. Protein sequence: CASSQVDREGNEQFF.

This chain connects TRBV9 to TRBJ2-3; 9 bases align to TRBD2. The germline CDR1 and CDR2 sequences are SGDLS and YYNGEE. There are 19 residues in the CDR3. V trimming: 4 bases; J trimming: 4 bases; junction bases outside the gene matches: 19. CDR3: CASSPLGKGRGGSSDTQYF. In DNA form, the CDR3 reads TGTGCCAGCAGCCCCCTGGGGAAGGGGCGGGGGGGAAGTTCAGATACGCAGTATTTT.

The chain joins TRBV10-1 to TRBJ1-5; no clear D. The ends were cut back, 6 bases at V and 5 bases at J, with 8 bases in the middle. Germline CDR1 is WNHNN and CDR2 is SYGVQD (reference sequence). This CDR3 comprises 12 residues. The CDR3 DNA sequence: TGCGCCAGCAGCCCTTCTGATCAGCCCCAGCATTTT. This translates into CASSPSDQPQHF.

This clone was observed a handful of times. For the CDR3, the DNA is TGTGCCAGCAGCTTCCGGGACAGGGGGCGCAGGGGCTACGAGCAGTACTTC. It encodes CASSFRDRGRRGYEQYF. The rearrangement links TRBV5-4 to TRBJ2-7; 12 bases agree with TRBD1. V was pared by 2 bases and J by 3 bases, with 9 bases of the junction left unmatched. In germline, CDR1 is SGHNT, CDR2 YYREEE (reference sequence). CDR3 length equals 17 residues.

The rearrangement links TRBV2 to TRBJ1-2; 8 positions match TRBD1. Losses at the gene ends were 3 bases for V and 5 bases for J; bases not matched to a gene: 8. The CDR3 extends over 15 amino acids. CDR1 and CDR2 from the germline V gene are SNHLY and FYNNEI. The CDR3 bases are TGTGCCAGCAGTGATACCAGGACAGGGACTTATGGCTACACCTTC. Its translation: CASSDTRTGTYGYTF.

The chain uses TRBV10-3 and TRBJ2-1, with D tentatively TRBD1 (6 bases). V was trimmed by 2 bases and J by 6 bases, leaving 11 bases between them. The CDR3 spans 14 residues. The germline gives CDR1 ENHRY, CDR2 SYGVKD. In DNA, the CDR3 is TGTGCCATCAGTGAGCCCCGAGGGGGCAATGAGCAGTTCTTC. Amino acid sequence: CAISEPRGGNEQFF.